One and the same sample provided the 14 T cell receptor beta chains below, sequenced in a study of control samples from healthy donors and cancer patients. Clones were sequenced by immunoSEQ multiplex PCR, and TCRdb holds only the in-frame ones, with some missing. The sample yields about 22,000 clones, approximately 80% seen once. The sequenced sample was PBMCs. The receptors originated from a man aged 60 to 75 with head and neck cancer.

This chain connects TRBV6-5 to TRBJ2-1; 9 nucleotides agree with TRBD1. The CDR3 consists of 16 residues. Per the germline V gene, CDR1 is MNHEY and CDR2 is SVGAGI. Unmatched junction bases numbered 4, after V lost 0 bases and J lost 4 bases. The CDR3 DNA sequence: TGTGCCAGCAGTTACTCGGTCGGACAGGGGTACAATGAGCAGTTCTTC. Amino acids: CASSYSVGQGYNEQFF.

V gene TRBV6-4 combines with J gene TRBJ2-2, with unresolved D. CDR1 and CDR2 from the germline V gene are MRHNA and SNTAGT. The length of the CDR3 is 13 residues. V lost 4 bases and J 5 bases, leaving 8 bases between the germline ends. CDR3 protein: CASSVGGTGELFF. Here the CDR3 DNA reads TGTGCCAGCAGTGTCGGTGGGACCGGGGAGCTGTTTTTT.

For the CDR3, the DNA is TGTGCCAGCAGTTCGGGACAGGGCGACACTGAAGCTTTCTTT. Its translation: CASSSGQGDTEAFF. This chain connects TRBV6-5 to TRBJ1-1; the match to TRBD1 covers 9 bases. Germline V gene sequence: CDR1 MNHEY, CDR2 SVGAGI. The CDR3 has 14 amino acids. With V trimmed by 4 bases and J by 3 bases, 3 bases remained unmatched.

The genes are TRBV5-4 and TRBJ1-2, with D possibly being TRBD1 (6 bases). Germline CDR1 is SGHNT and CDR2 is YYREEE (reference sequence). The CDR3 consists of 13 residues. Trimming shortened V by 0 bases and J by 6 bases, and 9 bases separated the two germline ends. The chain's CDR3 is CASSLEGGNGYTF. CDR3 nucleotides: TGTGCCAGCAGCTTGGAGGGGGGGAATGGCTACACCTTC.

This clone turned up a few times. V usage is TRBV7-8 and J usage is TRBJ2-7, with D perhaps matching TRBD1 or TRBD2 (5 bases each). Trimming shortened V by 5 bases and J by 7 bases, and 24 bases separated the two germline ends. Germline values: CDR1 SGHVS, CDR2 FQNEAQ. CDR3 length: 16 amino acids. CDR3 sequence: CASSPGARAAGLEQYF. Here the CDR3 DNA reads TGTGCCAGCAGCCCCGGGGCAAGGGCTGCCGGATTGGAGCAGTACTTC.

This clone was counted between two and nine times. The chain has TRBV5-1 and TRBJ1-3; perhaps TRBD1 as D (5 bases). Per germline, CDR1 SGHRS and CDR2 YFSETQ. This CDR3 contains 15 residues. Trimming shortened V by 4 bases and J by 4 bases, and 15 bases separated the two germline ends. CDR3 amino acids: CASSDQSGGGNTIYF. CDR3 nucleotide sequence: TGCGCCAGCAGCGACCAATCGGGGGGAGGAAACACCATATATTTT.

The V gene is TRBV10-3, the J gene TRBJ1-6, with D possibly being TRBD1 (6 bases). Trimming removed 2 bases at V and 5 bases at J, with 16 bases between. CDR3 size: 17 residues. Germline V gene data show CDR1 as ENHRY and CDR2 as SYGVKD. CDR3 nucleotide sequence: TGTGCCATCAGTGAGCAACCAACAGGGTATGATAATTCACCCCTCCACTTT. Translating it yields CAISEQPTGYDNSPLHF.

This chain connects TRBV19 to TRBJ2-7, with D possibly matching TRBD2 (6 bases). Germline V gene sequence: CDR1 LNHDA, CDR2 SQIVND (reference sequence). This CDR3 has 16 amino acids. Trimming removed 0 bases at V and 5 bases at J, with 17 bases between. This CDR3 is CASSIDLLRGGNEQYF. The CDR3 bases are TGTGCCAGTAGTATAGATCTATTGAGGGGAGGTAACGAGCAGTACTTC.

The chain uses TRBV5-1 and TRBJ2-1, with unresolved D. With 0 bases removed from V and 0 bases from J, the gap between germline ends came to 13 bases. The CDR3 is made up of 17 amino acids. Germline V gene data show CDR1 as SGHRS and CDR2 as YFSETQ. DNA for the CDR3: TGCGCCAGCAGCTTGGCCTACGGAATTTACTCCTACAATGAGCAGTTCTTC. Its translation is CASSLAYGIYSYNEQFF.

The chain combines TRBV10-3 with TRBJ2-7; maybe TRBD1 (7 bases). Germline lookup yields CDR1 ENHRY and CDR2 SYGVKD. The CDR3 has 15 residues. Trimming pared 4 bases from V and 4 bases from J, leaving 17 bases between. This chain's CDR3 is CAISGAGQLSYEQYF. The CDR3, as DNA: TGTGCCATCAGTGGTGCGGGACAGCTTTCGTACGAGCAGTACTTC.

The chain couples TRBV7-9 to TRBJ2-3, with D possibly matching TRBD1 (6 bases). Trimming took off 2 bases at V and 6 bases at J, with 9 bases between the two ends. The CDR3 extends over 13 amino acids. From germline, CDR1 is SEHNR and CDR2 FQNEAQ (reference sequence). CDR3 amino acids: CASSLNTGDTQYF. DNA for the CDR3: TGTGCCAGCAGCTTAAATACAGGGGATACGCAGTATTTT.

V is TRBV5-1 and J is TRBJ2-7, with a possible D match to TRBD1 (6 bases). The CDR3 covers 14 residues. Germline V gene lookup returns CDR1 SGHRS and CDR2 YFSETQ. Trimming left V 2 bases short and J 4 bases short, with 13 bases between. This chain's CDR3 is CASSLQGGSYEQYF. For the CDR3, the DNA is TGCGCCAGCAGCTTACAGGGTGGGTCATACGAGCAGTACTTC.

The gene calls are TRBV7-9 and TRBJ2-3; D might be TRBD2 (5 bases). Trimming stripped 5 bases from V and 5 bases from J, with 17 bases between. The germline gives CDR1 SEHNR, CDR2 FQNEAQ (reference sequence). The length of the CDR3 is 15 residues. The CDR3 bases are TGTGCCAGCAGCCCCAAGGGCGGGCCTTTAGATACGCAGTATTTT. This translates into CASSPKGGPLDTQYF.

This rearrangement joins TRBV11-3 to TRBJ2-3; 7 bases map to TRBD1. CDR3 length: 15 residues. Per the germline V gene, CDR1 is SGHNT and CDR2 is YENEEA. V trimming: 3 bases; J trimming: 1 base; junction bases outside the gene matches: 4. In DNA, the CDR3 is TGTGCCAGCAGCTTGGGGGACAGACGCACAGATACGCAGTATTTT. It encodes CASSLGDRRTDTQYF.